This passage covers 8 T cell receptor beta chains from one sample sequenced in a study of T cell clones after liver transplantation. Libraries were prepared by immunoSEQ multiplex PCR; TCRdb keeps only in-frame clonotypes and omits some of them. Found here are roughly 100,000 clones, around 80% of them singletons; the top ten hold about 2.6%. This specimen consisted of CD4+ T cells from blood, obtained approximately 4 years after liver transplant. The receptors originated from a human patient who received a liver transplant. The graft donor may have contributed some T cells.

V and J are TRBV2 and TRBJ1-3; no firm D call. Germline CDR1 is SNHLY and CDR2 is FYNNEI. The CDR3 is made up of 13 amino acids. Trimming stripped 3 bases from V and 2 bases from J, with 5 bases between. The CDR3 spells CASSDRTGNTIYF. The CDR3 DNA sequence: TGTGCCAGCAGTGACAGGACTGGAAACACCATATATTTT.

The V gene is TRBV7-2, the J gene TRBJ2-3, with 13 bases identical to TRBD2. J gave up 4 bases and V 2 bases, and 9 bases lay outside the gene matches. Germline V gene sequence: CDR1 SGHTA, CDR2 FQGNSA. The CDR3 extends over 18 amino acids. The CDR3 loop reads CASSLTGLAGSGADTQYF. In DNA form, the CDR3 reads TGTGCCAGCAGCTTAACGGGACTAGCGGGATCGGGTGCAGATACGCAGTATTTT.

In its sample, this clone was seen a few times. The chain is built from TRBV7-2 and TRBJ2-5; D gene unclear. There are 14 residues in the CDR3. The germline V gene encodes CDR1 SGHTA and CDR2 FQGNSA. V gave up 1 base and J gave up 5 bases, with 11 bases separating them. This CDR3 is CASSLGHYLETQYF. The CDR3, as DNA: TGTGCCAGCAGCTTAGGACACTACCTGGAGACCCAGTACTTC.

The chain uses TRBV6-1 and TRBJ1-4; D remains unclear. CDR3 length: 15 residues. Germline CDR1 MNHNS, CDR2 SASEGT. The V and J ends lost 2 bases and 6 bases respectively, with 13 bases between them. This CDR3 reads CASSERWGGYEKLFF. CDR3 bases: TGTGCCAGCAGTGAACGGTGGGGTGGTTATGAAAAACTGTTTTTT.

J is TRBJ2-3 and V is TRBV7-2; maybe TRBD2 (7 bases). Germline V gene sequence: CDR1 SGHTA, CDR2 FQGNSA. V lost 6 bases, J lost 2 bases, and 12 bases lay in between. The CDR3 runs to 14 residues. The DNA of the CDR3 is TGTGCCAGCAGACCGGCGGGGGCCACAGATACGCAGTATTTT. Protein: CASRPAGATDTQYF.

The CDR3 DNA is TGTGCCAGCAGTTTTTCGAAGGGGATCACCGGGGAGCTGTTTTTT. This sequence encodes CASSFSKGITGELFF. V and J are TRBV27 and TRBJ2-2, with a tentative D call TRBD1 (5 bases). V was pared by 3 bases and J by 4 bases, with 12 bases between. CDR1 is MNHEY, CDR2 SMNVEV, per germline (reference sequence). This CDR3 region has 15 residues.

The V gene is TRBV7-8, the J gene TRBJ1-3; D not certain. The CDR3 sequence is 18 residues long. Germline V gene lookup returns CDR1 SGHVS and CDR2 FQNEAQ. The germline V and J ends were trimmed by 5 bases and 0 bases, with 20 bases remaining between them. CDR3 nucleotide sequence: TGTGCCAGCAGCCTAATCGGTATGACGGAGGTCTCTGGAAACACCATATATTTT. It is translated as CASSLIGMTEVSGNTIYF.

This chain uses TRBV5-4 with TRBJ2-1; 7 nucleotides align to TRBD1. Germline trimming cut 5 bases from V and 2 bases from J; bases unmatched to any gene: 7. The CDR3 runs 15 residues. The V gene's germline CDR1 is SGHNT and CDR2 YYREEE (reference sequence). CDR3 in DNA: TGTGCCAGCAGATCCAGGCAGGGGGCCTACAATGAGCAGTTCTTC. As protein: CASRSRQGAYNEQFF.